This T cell receptor beta chain stems from a study of CD8+CD57+ T cells in acquired aplastic anemia. Trimming took 6 bases from V and 0 from J; bases not matched to a gene: 9. This CDR3 spans 17 amino acids. Germline V gives CDR1 MNHNS, CDR2 SASEGT. About this clonotype itself: Its target is unknown.

Genomic DNA constituted the template upon which TCR beta VDJ and CDR3 profiling was performed. One entry per CDR3 protein results from TCRdb running MiXCR on the reads. This sample has roughly 500,000 distinct CDR3 sequences, with about a third found just once. Study-wide results and limits: Comparison of patients with controls identified about 27 shared CD8+ CDR3 sequences.

Sequencing was done on patients that had shown CD8+CD57+ cell expansion by flow cytometry. This TCR was recovered from a human donor with aplastic anemia. The rearrangement joins TRBV6-1 to TRBJ1-4; TRBD1 agrees at 8 bases. The material sequenced was sorted CD4+, CD8+, or CD8+CD57+ T cells (not recorded which) from PBMCs. DNA of the CDR3: TGTGCCAGCAGCAAATCTCGACAGGGGACAACTAATGAAAAACTGTTTTTT. Its translation is CASSKSRQGTTNEKLFF.